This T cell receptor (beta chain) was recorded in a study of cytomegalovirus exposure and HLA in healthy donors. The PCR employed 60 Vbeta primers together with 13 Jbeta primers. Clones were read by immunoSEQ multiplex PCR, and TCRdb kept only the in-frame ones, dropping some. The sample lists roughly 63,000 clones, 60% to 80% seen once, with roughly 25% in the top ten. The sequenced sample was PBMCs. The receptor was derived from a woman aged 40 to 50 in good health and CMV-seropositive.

Here the CDR3 reads CASSPPSASIQYF. For the CDR3, the DNA is TGTGCCAGCTCACCACCTTCAGCGAGCATTCAGTACTTC. J is TRBJ2-4 and V is TRBV18; D remains unclear. V was pared by 0 bases and J by 9 bases, with 9 bases between. Per the germline V gene, CDR1 is KGHSH and CDR2 is LQKENI. The CDR3 loop spans 13 amino acids.